Sequencing of this T cell receptor (beta chain) was carried out in a study of blood T cell repertoires in COVID-19. The V gene lost 2 bases and the J gene lost 6 bases, with 12 bases spanning the gap. Germline CDR1 reads MNHEY; CDR2 reads SVGEGT. CDR3 length: 14 residues. This clone appeared many times. Some clones are missing from TCRdb's copy, which holds only in-frame ones; the method was immunoSEQ multiplex PCR. The data hold about 200,000 clones, with around 80% observed a single time. This TCR was recovered from a human donor in a cohort sampled during active COVID-19. Input material: peripheral blood. This chain joins TRBV6-2 or TRBV6-3 and TRBJ2-3, with D perhaps TRBD1 (5 bases). The CDR3 DNA follows: TGTGCCAGCAGTTACCTGGCGGCAGGGGATACGCAGTATTTT. Translating gives CASSYLAAGDTQYF.